One sample yielded the 20 T cell receptor beta chains listed below, sequenced in a study. Treg sorting used a CD4+CD25+CD127-/low gate. Using its own MiXCR run on the 5' RACE reads, TCRdb lists one record per CDR3 protein. The sample shows some 9,000 distinct CDR3 sequences, about half of them seen only once. Sample: Tregs sorted from a lymph node. These receptors originate from a female donor with breast cancer.

This chain connects TRBV6-5 to TRBJ1-2; D might be TRBD1 (5 bases). Trimming pared 5 bases from V and 0 bases from J, leaving 13 bases between. This CDR3 is built from 15 residues. Germline CDR1 and CDR2: MNHEY and SVGAGI. The CDR3 nucleotides read TGTGCCAGCAGTGTGTATAAGGGGTCTAACTATGGCTACACCTTC. It translates to CASSVYKGSNYGYTF.

The chain has TRBV29-1 and TRBJ1-1, with D hard to call. Germline loops: CDR1 SQVTM, CDR2 ANQGSEA. CDR3 length: 13 amino acids. CDR3 loop: CGAGRGIGTEAFF. The CDR3 region has the DNA TGCGGCGCCGGTCGTGGGATTGGCACTGAAGCTTTCTTT.

V usage is TRBV20-1 and J usage is TRBJ2-3; 9 bases fit TRBD1. Unmatched junction bases numbered 6, after V lost 6 bases and J lost 2 bases. Germline lookup yields CDR1 DFQATT and CDR2 SNEGSKA (reference sequence). This CDR3 spans 14 amino acids. In DNA form, the CDR3 reads TGCAGTGCCTCGGACAGGGGAATCACAGATACGCAGTATTTT. It specifies CSASDRGITDTQYF.

Comment on this clonotype: This CDR3 fails to terminate in the conserved phenylalanine or tryptophan, so it likely reflects a read error. The CDR3 region is CASTRGWGESGYTL. In nucleotides, the CDR3 is TGTGCCAGCACCCGCGGCTGGGGCGAGAGTGGCTACACCCTC. This chain uses TRBV12-3 or TRBV12-4 with TRBJ1-2; D is perhaps TRBD1 (5 bases). The ends were cut back, 7 bases at V and 7 bases at J, with 19 bases in the middle. The CDR3 has 14 residues.

The genes are TRBV7-8 and TRBJ2-7; D ambiguous. The ends were cut back, 5 bases at V and 0 bases at J, with 11 bases in the middle. Germline CDR1 and CDR2: SGHVS and FQNEAQ. The CDR3 totals 14 residues. The CDR3 DNA reads as TGTGCCAGCAGCACTTCGGGTGGCTCCTACGAGCAGTACTTC. Translating it yields CASSTSGGSYEQYF. Based on the CDR3 plus reference TRBV7-8 and TRBJ2-7, the full variable domain is GAGVSQSPRYKVAKRGQDVALRCDPISGHVSLFWYQQALGQGPEFLTYFQNEAQLDKSGLPSDRFFAERPEGSVSTLKIQRTQQEDSAVYLCASSTSGGSYEQYFGPGTRLTVT.

Points on this clonotype: Given a much more abundant clone one base away, this may be a read error. The V call is TRBV6-5, the J call TRBJ2-1; D is undetermined. Deletions cut 5 bases from V and 3 bases from J, with 11 bases between. The CDR3 spans 14 residues. Germline lookup yields CDR1 MNHEY and CDR2 SVGAGI. The CDR3 region has the DNA TGTGCCAGCAGTCACCTAGTGGGCTACAATGAGCAGTTCTTC. This sequence encodes CASSHLVGYNEQFF.

This chain links TRBV4-2 with TRBJ2-7; no reliable D call. Germline V lookup: CDR1 LGHNA, CDR2 YNFKEQ. The CDR3 length is 13 residues. Trimming removed 1 base from V and 3 bases from J, with 7 bases in between. The DNA for the CDR3 is TGTGCCAGCAGCCAAGGGGCCGACTACGAGCAGTACTTC. It codes for CASSQGADYEQYF.

This chain joins TRBV5-6 and TRBJ2-2; D gene uncertain. The CDR3 runs to 17 residues. The germline V gene encodes CDR1 SGHDT and CDR2 YYEEEE. Trimming stripped 3 bases from V and 6 bases from J, with 21 bases between. CDR3 DNA: TGTGCCAGCAGCTCCCTCCTCGAAGGACGGGTGTCCGGGGAGCTGTTTTTT. Residues: CASSSLLEGRVSGELFF.

The chain employs TRBV4-1 and TRBJ2-7, with D tentatively TRBD1 or TRBD2 (5 bases each). Germline V lookup: CDR1 MGHRA, CDR2 YSYEKL. Trimming took off 2 bases at V and 3 bases at J, with 11 bases between the two ends. The CDR3 runs 14 residues. The CDR3 loop is CASSQLTGLYEQYF. In DNA form, the CDR3 reads TGCGCCAGCAGCCAACTAACAGGACTCTACGAGCAGTACTTC.

CDR3 nucleotide sequence: TGTGCCAGCAGCGCCGGTGGGCATTGGGGCAACGAGCAGTACTTC. Translating gives CASSAGGHWGNEQYF. The rearrangement uses TRBV5-6 and TRBJ2-7; a weak D match, TRBD1 (5 bases). V lost 4 bases and J lost 5, with 19 bases in between. Germline V gene sequence: CDR1 SGHDT, CDR2 YYEEEE. The CDR3 sequence is 15 residues long.

As concerns this clonotype: Sequence at one end of the junction differs from germline and may be a read error. The chain employs TRBV4-2 and TRBJ2-2, with 13 bases lining up with TRBD2. The germline gives CDR1 LGHNA, CDR2 YNFKEQ. There are 18 residues in the CDR3. The CDR3 loop reads CVSSPMGLAGRDTGELFF. In nucleotides, the CDR3 is TGCGTCAGCAGCCCTATGGGACTAGCGGGACGGGACACCGGGGAGCTGTTTTTT.

This clonotype has a handful of counts. The chain couples TRBV6-5 to TRBJ2-1, with TRBD1 identical over 8 bases. Trimming took 0 bases from V and 5 from J; bases not matched to a gene: 6. This CDR3 has 16 amino acids. CDR1 MNHEY and CDR2 SVGAGI come from the germline V gene. The CDR3, as DNA: TGTGCCAGCAGTTACTCGTTGCAGGGGGCGCACAATGAGCAGTTCTTC. Translation gives CASSYSLQGAHNEQFF.

The rearrangement joins TRBV20-1 to TRBJ2-4; D is perhaps TRBD2 (5 bases). CDR1 and CDR2 (germline): DFQATT, SNEGSKA (reference sequence). The V and J ends lost 3 bases and 0 bases respectively, with 18 bases between them. The CDR3 runs 17 residues. The CDR3 bases are TGCAGTGCTAGTTCGAGAGGACTTACGCTAGCCAAAAACATTCAGTACTTC. It codes for CSASSRGLTLAKNIQYF.

This clonotype was seen only a few times. The genes are TRBV4-1 and TRBJ1-5; the D gene is possibly TRBD1 (5 bases). This CDR3 is 13 amino acids long. Per the germline V gene, CDR1 is MGHRA and CDR2 is YSYEKL. V gave up 4 bases and J gave up 5 bases, with 9 bases separating them. CDR3 region: CASSLGGDQPQHF. The CDR3 coding sequence is TGCGCCAGCAGCCTGGGAGGGGATCAGCCCCAGCATTTT.

In the case of this clonotype: An end of the junction does not agree with germline; a read error may underlie this. This chain links TRBV5-1 with TRBJ2-5, with 7 bases that match TRBD2. CDR3 length: 15 residues. The germline V gene has CDR1 SGHRS and CDR2 YFSETQ. The CDR3 nucleotides are TGCGTCAGCAGCTTGGCCGGGACTATCCAAGAGACCCAGTACTTC. It encodes CVSSLAGTIQETQYF.

The chain uses TRBV4-1 and TRBJ2-1; D ambiguous. CDR3 size: 15 residues. The germline V gene has CDR1 MGHRA and CDR2 YSYEKL. The germline V and J ends were trimmed by 4 bases and 0 bases, with 10 bases remaining between them. The CDR3 DNA reads TGCGCCAGCAGCCCGACTGCGAGCTCCTACAATGAGCAGTTCTTC. Translating it yields CASSPTASSYNEQFF.

This clonotype was found a few times. The genes are TRBV7-9 and TRBJ2-5; no reliable D call. The CDR3 has 14 amino acids. Trimming shortened V by 1 base and J by 10 bases, and 16 bases separated the two germline ends. The germline V gene has CDR1 SEHNR and CDR2 FQNEAQ (reference sequence). In nucleotides, the CDR3 is TGTGCCAGCAGCTTAGATGGGTCCCGACCAAGCCAGTACTTC. It yields the protein CASSLDGSRPSQYF. Variable domain in full (rest from reference TRBV7-9 and TRBJ2-5): DTGVSQNPRHKITKRGQNVTFRCDPISEHNRLYWYRQTLGQGPEFLTYFQNEAQLEKSRLLSDRFSAERPKGSFSTLEIQRTEQGDSAMYLCASSLDGSRPSQYFGPGTRLLVL.

The chain links TRBV12-3 or TRBV12-4 to TRBJ2-3; the D is unclear. Trimming removed 5 bases at V and 4 bases at J, with 13 bases between. The CDR3 covers 14 residues. For the CDR3, the DNA is TGTGCCAGCAGTCCGTACAGCACATCAGATACGCAGTATTTT. Translated: CASSPYSTSDTQYF.

This clonotype turned up a few times. The chain couples TRBV6-5 to TRBJ2-2, with 9 nucleotides matching TRBD1. The CDR3 length is 17 residues. The ends lost 0 bases at V and 3 bases at J; junction bases unmatched: 5. Germline CDR1 is MNHEY and CDR2 is SVGAGI. In DNA, the CDR3 is TGTGCCAGCAGTTACTCACCGGGACAGGGTTACACCGGGGAGCTGTTTTTT. The encoded protein is CASSYSPGQGYTGELFF.

V usage is TRBV5-1 and J usage is TRBJ2-5, with 11 nucleotides matching TRBD1. The V and J ends lost 4 bases and 6 bases, in that order; junction bases with no gene match: 11. Per the germline V gene, CDR1 is SGHRS and CDR2 is YFSETQ. This CDR3 spans 16 amino acids. For the CDR3, the DNA is TGCGCCAGCAGCCCACCCGAAGGACAGGGGGCAAAGACCCAGTACTTC. Translating it yields CASSPPEGQGAKTQYF. Combining the CDR3 with reference TRBV5-1 and TRBJ2-5 gives the whole variable domain KAGVTQTPRYLIKTRGQQVTLSCSPISGHRSVSWYQQTPGQGLQFLFEYFSETQRNKGNFPGRFSGRQFSNSRSEMNVSTLELGDSALYLCASSPPEGQGAKTQYFGPGTRLLVL.